This note documents a single T cell receptor beta chain sequence. Time point here: cycle 4 day 1 (C4D1), after less than 7 weeks of nivolumab. Relapses following autologous stem cell transplantation were seen in all patients, with brentuximab vedotin exposure varying. Best outcomes ranged across complete response, partial response and progressive disease. The V gene's germline CDR1 is MNHEY and CDR2 SVGAGI. V was clipped by 5 bases and J by 6 bases; unmatched bases: 6. This CDR3 is built from 13 residues. This entry is derived from a study of PD-1 blockade in classical Hodgkin lymphoma. Assay used: immunoSEQ multiplex PCR; TCRdb lists only in-frame clones, some missing. The repertoire holds about 17,000 clones, with around four fifths as singletons.

Specimen: peripheral blood mononuclear cells (PBMCs), collected before the fourth cycle of nivolumab. The sequence was obtained from a human donor with classical Hodgkin lymphoma. The J gene is TRBJ2-7, the V gene TRBV6-5, with 8 bases matching TRBD2. This CDR3 reads CASSRAGGVEQYF. In nucleotides, the CDR3 is TGTGCCAGCAGTCGGGCCGGGGGGGTCGAGCAGTACTTC.